This T cell receptor beta chain was captured by sequencing in a study of shared clonotypes between healthy human individuals. With regard to this clone: The sample holds other DNA sequences that translate to the same CDR3.

Original data processing: Filtering was not the same, since immunoSEQ gave junction-only sequences without quality scores. Profiling relied on immunoSEQ multiplex PCR, and the TCRdb table lists in-frame clones only, not all of them. For V, J and clone size, that table is used; D and trimming come from the DNA. The sample yields about 1 million clones, 60% to 80% seen once. Germline V gene lookup returns CDR1 KGHSH and CDR2 LQKENI. Trimming pared 2 bases from V and 1 base from J, leaving 8 bases between. The CDR3 spans 14 residues. V gene TRBV18 combines with J gene TRBJ1-1; perhaps TRBD1 as D (5 bases). The sequenced sample was memory CD4+ T cells sorted from blood. As to subset: CD45RA-negative fraction. The clonotype was recovered from a man between 18 and 29 years old in good health. The CDR3 is CASSPGQTNTEAFF. The CDR3 nucleotides read TGTGCCAGCTCACCAGGACAAACGAACACTGAAGCTTTCTTT.